One T cell receptor (beta chain) is described in this entry. Repertoires were generated with immunoSEQ multiplex PCR, while TCRdb's copy carries only in-frame clones and drops some. The data contain fewer than 250,000 clones, around 88% of them singletons. The data stem from a study of blood T cell repertoires in COVID-19. CDR3 length equals 15 residues. Germline V gene lookup returns CDR1 MNHEY and CDR2 SVGAGI. V shed 6 bases, J shed 0 bases, and the junction held 4 bases outside the gene matches. Sequencing was carried out using peripheral blood. This chain joins TRBV6-5 and TRBJ2-2; the match to TRBD1 covers 7 bases. The TCR originated in a woman older than 75 with COVID-19, enrolled during active disease. This CDR3 reads CASSRGTANTGELFF. The CDR3 coding sequence is TGTGCCAGCAGCCGAGGGACAGCGAACACCGGGGAGCTGTTTTTT.